This T cell receptor (beta chain) was profiled in a study of T cells in Graves' hyperthyroidism and ophthalmopathy. Ten or more counts support this clonotype. Authors of the study amplified TCR beta CDR3 regions from RNA transcripts. The TCR CDR3 first-round RT-PCR relied on the HTBI primer set. Using its own MiXCR run on the multiplex PCR reads, TCRdb lists one record per CDR3 protein. The sample has under 650,000 distinct CDR3 sequences, around 15% seen once. Absence of ophthalmopathy progression within 18 months defined stable Graves' hyperthyroidism. Aged 18 to 65, the patients had hyperthyroidism that was newly diagnosed and had lasted under 2 months. V lost 0 bases and J 10 bases, leaving 8 bases between the germline ends. Germline CDR1 reads SGHKS; CDR2 reads YYEKEE (reference sequence). The CDR3 totals 13 residues.

The specimen sequenced was blood. The TCR was taken from a woman in her 30s with Graves' hyperthyroidism. The J gene is TRBJ1-6, the V gene TRBV5-5, with D possibly matching TRBD1 (6 bases). The CDR3 bases are TGTGCCAGCAGCTTGGGGCAGGGGTCACCCCTCCACTTT. Its translation: CASSLGQGSPLHF.